One T cell receptor beta chain is described in this entry. Repertoires were generated with immunoSEQ multiplex PCR, while TCRdb's copy carries only in-frame clones and drops some. Of about 130,000 clones detected, approximately 82% appear once; the ten largest clones hold 8% to 10%. The record originates from a study of blood T cell repertoires in COVID-19. In the study overall: PBMCs, B-cell-depleted T cells, or T cells provided the cDNA or gDNA that made up the material.

Germline V gene lookup returns CDR1 LNHDA and CDR2 SQIVND (reference sequence). CDR3 length equals 17 residues. V lost 3 bases, J lost 0 bases, and 7 bases stayed unmatched. Sequencing input: peripheral blood. The J gene is TRBJ1-1, the V gene TRBV19, with 10 positions matching TRBD1. The sequence came from a man aged 35 to 55 with active or convalescent COVID-19. CDR3 nucleotide sequence: TGTGCCAGTAGTATGGGGCTCGGGACAGGGGTGAACACTGAAGCTTTCTTT. It yields the protein CASSMGLGTGVNTEAFF.